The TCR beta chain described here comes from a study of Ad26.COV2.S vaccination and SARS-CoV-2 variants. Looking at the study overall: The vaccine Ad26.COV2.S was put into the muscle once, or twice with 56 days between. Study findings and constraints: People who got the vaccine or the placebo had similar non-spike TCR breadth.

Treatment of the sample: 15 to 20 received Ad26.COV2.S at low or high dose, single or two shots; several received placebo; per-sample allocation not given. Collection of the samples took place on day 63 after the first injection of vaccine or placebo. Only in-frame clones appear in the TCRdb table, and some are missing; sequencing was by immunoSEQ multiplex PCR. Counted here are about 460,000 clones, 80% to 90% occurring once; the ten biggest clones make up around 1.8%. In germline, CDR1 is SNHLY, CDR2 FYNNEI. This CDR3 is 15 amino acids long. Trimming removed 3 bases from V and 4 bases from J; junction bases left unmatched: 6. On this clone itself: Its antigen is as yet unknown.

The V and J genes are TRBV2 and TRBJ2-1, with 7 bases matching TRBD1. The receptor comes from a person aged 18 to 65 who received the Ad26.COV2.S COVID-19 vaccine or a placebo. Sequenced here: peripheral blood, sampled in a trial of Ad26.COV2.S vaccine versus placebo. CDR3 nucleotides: TGTGCCAGCAGTGAGAGGGGGCGGATATACAATGAGCAGTTCTTC. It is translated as CASSERGRIYNEQFF.